The present T cell receptor beta chain was sequenced within a study of T cells after yellow fever vaccination. Study observations and caveats: Researchers noted that a small share of clonotypes showed up in both CD4 and CD8 compartments. Peaking on day 5 versus 15, the secondary response was faster but weaker.

With regard to this clonotype: Its antigen remains unknown.

From the 5' RACE reads, TCRdb called clonotypes with MiXCR, one entry per CDR3 protein. The sample records 340,000 or so distinct CDR3 sequences, around an eighth being singletons. This CDR3 comprises 13 residues. Trimming removed 3 bases at V and 6 bases at J, with 11 bases between. Germline assignment: CDR1 SGHTA and CDR2 FQGTGA. This clonotype was obtained from a man younger than 35 who received the YFV17D yellow fever vaccine. Specimen: CD4+ T cells sorted from PBMCs, collected 15 days after the yellow fever booster vaccination. The gene calls are TRBV7-3 and TRBJ1-1; possible D gene TRBD1, 5 bases. CDR3 in amino acids: CASSFFRDAEAFF. The CDR3 DNA reads TGTGCCAGCAGCTTCTTCAGGGACGCTGAAGCTTTCTTT. The whole variable domain, filled in from reference TRBV7-3 and TRBJ1-1, reads GAGVSQTPSNKVTEKGKYVELRCDPISGHTALYWYRQSLGQGPEFLIYFQGTGAADDSGLPNDRFFAVRPEGSVSTLKIQRTERGDSAVYLCASSFFRDAEAFFGQGTRLTVV.